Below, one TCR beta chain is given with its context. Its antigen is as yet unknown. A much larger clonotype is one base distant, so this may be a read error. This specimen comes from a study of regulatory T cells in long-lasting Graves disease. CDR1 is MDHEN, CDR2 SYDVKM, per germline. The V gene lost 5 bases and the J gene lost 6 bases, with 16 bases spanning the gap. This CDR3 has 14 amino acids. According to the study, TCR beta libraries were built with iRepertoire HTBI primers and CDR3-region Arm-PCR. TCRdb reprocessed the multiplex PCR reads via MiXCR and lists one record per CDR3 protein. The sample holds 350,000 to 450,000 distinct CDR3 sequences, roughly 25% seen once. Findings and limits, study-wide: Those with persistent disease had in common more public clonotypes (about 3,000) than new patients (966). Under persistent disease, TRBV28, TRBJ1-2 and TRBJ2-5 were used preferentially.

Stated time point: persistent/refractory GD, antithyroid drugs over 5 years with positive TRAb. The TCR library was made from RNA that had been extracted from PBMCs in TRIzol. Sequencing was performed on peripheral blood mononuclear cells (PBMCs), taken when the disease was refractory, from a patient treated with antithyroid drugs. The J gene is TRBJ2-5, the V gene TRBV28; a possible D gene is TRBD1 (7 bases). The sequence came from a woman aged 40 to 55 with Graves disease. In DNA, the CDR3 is TGTGCCAGCAGTATAACAGGGGCGGGGAAGACCCAGTACTTC. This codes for CASSITGAGKTQYF.